This TCR beta chain was profiled in a study of T cell responses to AZD1222 COVID-19 vaccine. Whole-study findings and limits: Mostly white British, mostly female donors; authors suggested clonal diversity may be underestimated. Just a handful of AZD1222 recipients tested seropositive at baseline. Targets within unmutated variant regions were reportedly found for nearly half of spike-specific TCRs. Mapped onto spike, vaccine-associated CD4 TCRs spanned it and were dominant at 160-218 and 743-854.

Concerning this clone itself: Its antigen remains unidentified. Different DNA sequences within this sample yield the same CDR3.

Sequencing used immunoSEQ multiplex PCR; TCRdb keeps in-frame clones, though not all of them. The sample holds 120,000 or so clones, 90% seen once. V shed 2 bases and J shed 4 bases, with 3 bases lying between them. This CDR3 is built from 11 residues. Germline V gene data show CDR1 as MDHEN and CDR2 as SYDVKM. This clonotype was obtained from an adult in good health. The chain recombines TRBV28 with TRBJ2-7; D is uncertain. The input for sequencing was peripheral blood, taken on day 0 of AZD1222 vaccination. For the CDR3, the DNA is TGTGCCAGCAGTTTAGCTTACGAGCAGTACTTC. It yields the protein CASSLAYEQYF.